Ten or more counts support the clone carrying this TCR beta chain. Its matching antigen is unknown. This sample is drawn from a study of molecular identifiers for immune sequencing clone quantification. MiXCR was run by TCRdb on the PCR reads, yielding one entry per CDR3 protein. The table has 100,000 or so distinct CDR3 sequences, 36% seen once; the top ten hold less than 5.5%. V lost 5 bases to trimming and J lost 1 base, with 5 bases between them. Germline V lookup: CDR1 MDHEN, CDR2 SYDVKM. There are 13 residues in the CDR3. Study results and limitations: Spiked-in Jurkat TCR RNA corresponding to one cell was reported as detectable against over 900,000 naive cells. In naive cells, clones above 20 RNA copies held under 1% of molecules, whereas in effector cells they held over 98%. Identical TCR molecules can share a barcode, and this sharing could underestimate highly expanded clone sizes.

This sequence was found in a human donor in good health. Some libraries in this study had Jurkat cell RNA spiked in. The sample comprised naive CD8+ T cells from blood, with Jurkat cell RNA spiked in. The subset denotes: FACS-sorted CD8+CD4-CCR7+CD45RA+ naive T cells. The gene calls are TRBV28 and TRBJ1-4; the D gene is possibly TRBD1 (5 bases). CDR3 protein: CASSDRTNEKLFF. The DNA of the CDR3 is TGTGCCAGCAGTGACAGAACTAATGAAAAACTGTTTTTT.